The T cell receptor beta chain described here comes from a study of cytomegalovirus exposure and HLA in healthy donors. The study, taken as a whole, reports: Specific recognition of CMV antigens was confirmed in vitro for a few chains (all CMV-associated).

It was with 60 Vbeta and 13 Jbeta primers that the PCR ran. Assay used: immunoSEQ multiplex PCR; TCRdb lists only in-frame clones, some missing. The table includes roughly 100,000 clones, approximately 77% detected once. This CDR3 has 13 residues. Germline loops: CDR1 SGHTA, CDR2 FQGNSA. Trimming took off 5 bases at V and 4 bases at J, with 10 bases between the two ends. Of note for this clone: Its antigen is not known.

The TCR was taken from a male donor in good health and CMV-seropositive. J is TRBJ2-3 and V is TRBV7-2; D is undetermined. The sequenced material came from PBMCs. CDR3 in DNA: TGTGCCAGCAGCCGCCTCGGGTCAGATACGCAGTATTTT. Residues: CASSRLGSDTQYF.